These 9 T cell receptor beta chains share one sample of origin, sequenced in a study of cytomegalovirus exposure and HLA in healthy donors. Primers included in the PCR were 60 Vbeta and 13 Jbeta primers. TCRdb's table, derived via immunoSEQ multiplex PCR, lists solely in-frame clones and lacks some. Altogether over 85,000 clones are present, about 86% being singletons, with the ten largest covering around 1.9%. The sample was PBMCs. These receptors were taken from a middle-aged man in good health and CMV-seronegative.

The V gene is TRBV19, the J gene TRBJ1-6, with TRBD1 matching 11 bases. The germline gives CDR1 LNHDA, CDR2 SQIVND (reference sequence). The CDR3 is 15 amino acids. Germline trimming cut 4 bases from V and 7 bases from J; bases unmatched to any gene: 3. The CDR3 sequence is CASSRTGGLNSPLHF. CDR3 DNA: TGTGCCAGTAGTAGGACAGGGGGCCTAAATTCACCCCTCCACTTT. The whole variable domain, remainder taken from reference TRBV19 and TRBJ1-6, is DGGITQSPKYLFRKEGQNVTLSCEQNLNHDAMYWYRQDPGQGLRLIYYSQIVNDFQKGDIAEGYSVSREKKESFPLTVTSAQKNPTAFYLCASSRTGGLNSPLHFGNGTRLTVT.

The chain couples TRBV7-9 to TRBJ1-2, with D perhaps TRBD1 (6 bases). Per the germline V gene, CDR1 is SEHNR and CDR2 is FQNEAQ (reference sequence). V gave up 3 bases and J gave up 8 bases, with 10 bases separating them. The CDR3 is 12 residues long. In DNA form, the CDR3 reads TGTGCCAGCAGCTTGGGGGCGCGGGGCTACACCTTC. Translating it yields CASSLGARGYTF.

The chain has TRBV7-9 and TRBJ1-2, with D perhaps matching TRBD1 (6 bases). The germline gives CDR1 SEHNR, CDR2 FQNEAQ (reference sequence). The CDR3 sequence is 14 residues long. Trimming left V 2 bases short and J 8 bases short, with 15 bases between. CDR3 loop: CASSLSAGGGGYTF. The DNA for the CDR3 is TGTGCCAGCAGCTTAAGCGCTGGGGGCGGCGGCTACACCTTC.

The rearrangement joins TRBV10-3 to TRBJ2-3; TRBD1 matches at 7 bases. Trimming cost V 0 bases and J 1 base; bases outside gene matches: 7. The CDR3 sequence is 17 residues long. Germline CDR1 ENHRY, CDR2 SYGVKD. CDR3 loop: CAISESTGTRGTDTQYF. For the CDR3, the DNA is TGTGCCATCAGTGAGTCGACAGGGACGAGGGGCACAGATACGCAGTATTTT.

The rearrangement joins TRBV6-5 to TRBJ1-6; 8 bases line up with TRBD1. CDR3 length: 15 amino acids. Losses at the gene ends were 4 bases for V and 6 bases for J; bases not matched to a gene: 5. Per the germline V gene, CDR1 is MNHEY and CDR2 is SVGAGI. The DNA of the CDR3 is TGTGCCAGCAGTTCTGGACAGGGCGGTAATTCACCCCTCCACTTT. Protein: CASSSGQGGNSPLHF.

CDR3 sequence reads: CAWQDRGYGYTF. In DNA, the CDR3 is TGTGCCTGGCAAGACAGGGGGTATGGCTACACCTTC. The gene calls are TRBV30 and TRBJ1-2; 9 positions agree with TRBD1. CDR1 is GTSNPN and CDR2 is SVGIG in the germline V gene (reference sequence). With 5 bases clipped from V and 5 bases from J, the junction kept 3 bases outside the gene matches. The length of the CDR3 is 12 residues.

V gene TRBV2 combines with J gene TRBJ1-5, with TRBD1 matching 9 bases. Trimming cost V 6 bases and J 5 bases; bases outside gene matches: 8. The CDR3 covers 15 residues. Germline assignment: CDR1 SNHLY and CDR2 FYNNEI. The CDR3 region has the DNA TGTGCCAGCAGCTGGGGACAGGGCGGTCATCAGCCCCAGCATTTT. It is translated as CASSWGQGGHQPQHF.

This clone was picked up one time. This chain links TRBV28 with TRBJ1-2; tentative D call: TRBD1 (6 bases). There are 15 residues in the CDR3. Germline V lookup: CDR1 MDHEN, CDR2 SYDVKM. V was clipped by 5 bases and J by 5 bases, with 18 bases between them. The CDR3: CASSLSDLRGYGYTF. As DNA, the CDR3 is TGTGCCAGCAGTCTCTCAGATTTAAGGGGGTATGGCTACACCTTC.

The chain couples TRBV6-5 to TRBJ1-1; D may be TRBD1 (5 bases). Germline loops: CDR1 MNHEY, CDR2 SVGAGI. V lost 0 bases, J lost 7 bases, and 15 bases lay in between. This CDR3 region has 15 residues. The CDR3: CASSYSSYGRGEAFF. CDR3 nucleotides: TGTGCCAGCAGTTACTCGTCATATGGGAGGGGTGAAGCTTTCTTT.